This TCR beta chain was captured in a study of blood T cells in healthy people across ages. With respect to this clonotype: Its antigen is unknown.

Study outcomes and limitations: Higher diversity, along with more naive CD4+ cells, distinguished long-lived donors from aged donors. Naive and antigen-experienced cells could not be conclusively compared, given unsorted PBMCs.

Next came a second PCR, run for about 6 to 11 cycles, which used a sample-barcoded 5' primer along with a J-beta primer mix. TCRdb itself ran the 5' RACE reads through MiXCR, one entry per CDR3 protein. The sample contains about a million distinct CDR3 sequences, under 40% of which appear only once. CDR1 is MGHDK, CDR2 SYGVNS, per germline. V lost 6 bases to trimming and J lost 6 bases, with 17 bases between them. There are 15 residues in the CDR3. Sequencing was performed on blood. This chain joins TRBV25-1 and TRBJ2-2; D possibly corresponds to TRBD1 (7 bases). This receptor was taken from a man aged 18 to 29 in good health. In nucleotides, the CDR3 is TGTGCCAGCAGCCCCGACAGGGAGGTTTCCGGGGAGCTGTTTTTT. Translated: CASSPDREVSGELFF.